This TCR beta chain was retrieved from a study of response to subunit inactivated influenza vaccine. Study-wide results and limits: Authors proposed each seasonal influenza vaccination draws in few new T cells.

In the case of this clonotype: Antigen specificity is unknown.

The germline gives CDR1 SGHTA, CDR2 FQGNSA. This CDR3 region has 14 residues. J was trimmed by 2 bases and V by 3 bases; bases with no gene match: 4. TCRdb processed the RT-PCR reads anew with MiXCR; each CDR3 protein has one entry. The repertoire includes 650,000 to 800,000 distinct CDR3 sequences, roughly 13% of them detected once, and approximately 6.5% sits in the top ten. The sequence came from a man aged 45-65 years who received an inactivated influenza vaccine. The material sequenced was PBMCs from blood, taken about 14 days before vaccination. The chain employs TRBV7-2 and TRBJ2-7, with 7 nucleotides matching TRBD1. The CDR3 nucleotides are TGTGCCAGCAGCTTGGGGACAGATACCTACGAGCAGTACTTC. Translation gives CASSLGTDTYEQYF.